This paragraph reports one T cell receptor (beta chain). This sample is part of a study of CD8 T cells in ankylosing spondylitis. TCRdb reprocessed the 5' RACE reads with MiXCR, giving one entry per CDR3 protein. The data contain about 18,000 distinct CDR3 sequences, 7.5% to 9.5% of them singletons. Germline-derived CDR1 and CDR2 are GTSNPN and SVGIG (reference sequence). This CDR3 has 14 residues. The V end was cut by 0 bases, the J end by 2 bases, with 8 bases between. The sequence was collected from a male donor with ankylosing spondylitis or in good health (not recorded which). This sequence joins TRBV30 and TRBJ1-3, with D unclear. The sample consisted of blood. In DNA, the CDR3 is TGTGCCTGGAGTGTTGGAGGGACTGGAAACACCATATATTTT. Translating gives CAWSVGGTGNTIYF.